This T cell receptor beta chain was sequenced in a study of blood T cell repertoires in COVID-19. As for the study in general: Researchers got acute and convalescent COVID-19 samples from the United States, Italy and Spain. Sources were T cells, B-cell-depleted T cells, or PBMCs; the material itself was cDNA or gDNA.

Per germline, CDR1 SGHRS and CDR2 YFSETQ. Germline trimming cut 4 bases from V and 6 bases from J; bases unmatched to any gene: 8. The CDR3 runs to 15 residues. Per the original methods: Amplification of reference gene primers was used by the study to estimate nucleated cell counts. Sequenced by immunoSEQ multiplex PCR; TCRdb stores in-frame clones only, minus some. Clone size and the V and J calls come from that table; the DNA yielded D and trimming. This table has about 150,000 clones, more than 80% appearing once. V usage is TRBV5-1 and J usage is TRBJ2-3; TRBD1 agrees at 10 bases. The sample was peripheral blood. The sequence was collected from a human donor in a cohort sampled during active COVID-19. The CDR3 nucleotides read TGCGCCAGCAGCGCGACAGGGGGCCCTCAGGATACGCAGTATTTT. It encodes CASSATGGPQDTQYF.